Below, 15 T cell receptor beta chains from the same sample are listed, as sequenced in a study of blood T cell repertoires in COVID-19. Measured with immunoSEQ multiplex PCR; TCRdb has only the in-frame clones, and not every one. The profile shows roughly 150,000 clones, around 88% of them singletons. Sequences were obtained from peripheral blood. The receptors were sampled from a human donor in a cohort sampled during active COVID-19.

The chain uses TRBV3-1 (or the pseudogene TRBV3-2) and TRBJ1-6; D uncertain. The CDR3 covers 14 residues. The ends were cut back, 1 base at V and 7 bases at J, with 8 bases in the middle. Germline-derived CDR1 and CDR2 are LGHDT and YNNKEL (reference sequence). DNA for the CDR3: TGTGCCAGCAGCCAAGTCGCCAGGAATTCACCCCTCCACTTT. Protein sequence: CASSQVARNSPLHF.

V usage is TRBV2 and J usage is TRBJ2-5, with TRBD1 matching over 7 bases. V lost 4 bases to trimming and J lost 5 bases; unmatched junction nucleotides: 7. CDR3 length: 14 residues. Germline V gives CDR1 SNHLY, CDR2 FYNNEI. Here the CDR3 reads CASSARTGWETQYF. DNA of the CDR3: TGTGCCAGCAGTGCCCGGACAGGTTGGGAGACCCAGTACTTC.

The V gene is TRBV5-6, the J gene TRBJ2-7; D is unclear. V was cut by 4 bases and J by 5 bases, with 13 bases left in between. The CDR3 is made up of 13 amino acids. Germline CDR1 SGHDT, CDR2 YYEEEE. CDR3 in DNA: TGTGCCAGCAGCCATCCCGACCGGGACGAGCAGTACTTC. Protein product: CASSHPDRDEQYF.

The chain couples TRBV24-1 to TRBJ1-1, with D possibly being TRBD1 (6 bases). From germline, CDR1 is KGHDR and CDR2 SFDVKD. Trimming pared 8 bases from V and 2 bases from J, leaving 11 bases between. The CDR3 is 13 amino acids. As DNA, the CDR3 is TGTGCCACCATGCGGACAGACAACACTGAAGCTTTCTTT. It translates to CATMRTDNTEAFF.

The V call is TRBV5-4, the J call TRBJ2-7, with D possibly matching TRBD1 (5 bases). The germline CDR1 and CDR2 sequences are SGHNT and YYREEE (reference sequence). The CDR3 totals 14 residues. V gave up 7 bases and J gave up 2 bases, with 16 bases separating them. The CDR3 is CASGPPDTAYEQYF. Here the CDR3 DNA reads TGTGCCAGCGGGCCCCCGGACACAGCCTACGAGCAGTACTTC.

The chain employs TRBV28 and TRBJ2-3; TRBD1 is a possible D gene (7 bases). The ends were cut back, 5 bases at V and 4 bases at J, with 22 bases in the middle. Germline V gene lookup returns CDR1 MDHEN and CDR2 SYDVKM. This CDR3 has 17 amino acids. The DNA for the CDR3 is TGTGCCAGCAGTCCCAGGGGGGCAGGACCGATGCCAGATACGCAGTATTTT. Protein product: CASSPRGAGPMPDTQYF.

The chain couples TRBV24-1 to TRBJ1-4; TRBD1 might be the D (5 bases). V was clipped by 3 bases and J by 8 bases, with 9 bases between them. The germline CDR1 and CDR2 sequences are KGHDR and SFDVKD. This CDR3 region has 13 residues. This CDR3 is CATSDGHQEKLFF. In nucleotides, the CDR3 is TGTGCCACCAGTGATGGACATCAAGAAAAACTGTTTTTT.

The chain links TRBV11-2 to TRBJ2-7; weak D call: TRBD1 (5 bases). The CDR3 length is 13 residues. Looked up from germline, CDR1 is SGHAT and CDR2 is FQNNGV. The V gene lost 1 base and the J gene lost 6 bases, with 10 bases spanning the gap. The CDR3 here is CASSLVPQGEQYF. As DNA, the CDR3 is TGTGCCAGCAGCTTAGTTCCGCAGGGCGAGCAGTACTTC. The full variable domain, in which reference TRBV11-2 and TRBJ2-7 provide the parts outside the CDR3, is EAGVAQSPRYKIIEKRQSVAFWCNPISGHATLYWYQQILGQGPKLLIQFQNNGVVDDSQLPKDRFSAERLKGVDSTLKIQPAKLEDSAVYLCASSLVPQGEQYFGPGTRLTVT.

The chain employs TRBV11-2 and TRBJ2-7; 9 bases agree with TRBD2. V gave up 1 base and J gave up 2 bases; unmatched junction bases: 9. This CDR3 is 17 amino acids long. The germline gives CDR1 SGHAT, CDR2 FQNNGV. CDR3 sequence reads: CASSLASRLAVAYEQYF. CDR3 nucleotides: TGTGCCAGCAGCTTAGCCTCGCGACTAGCGGTCGCCTACGAGCAGTACTTC.

This chain links TRBV5-1 with TRBJ1-5, with 8 nucleotides matching TRBD1. The ends lost 2 bases at V and 5 bases at J; junction bases unmatched: 9. This CDR3 spans 16 amino acids. Per the germline V gene, CDR1 is SGHRS and CDR2 is YFSETQ. This CDR3 is CASSFNRHRGDQPQHF. Written as DNA, the CDR3 is TGCGCCAGCAGCTTTAACAGGCACAGGGGGGATCAGCCCCAGCATTTT.

This chain joins TRBV15 and TRBJ2-1; 11 positions agree with TRBD2. V trimming: 1 base; J trimming: 0 bases; junction bases outside the gene matches: 5. There are 18 residues in the CDR3. CDR1 is LNHNV, CDR2 YYDKDF, per germline (reference sequence). This CDR3 reads CATSRGSGGESSYNEQFF. The CDR3 DNA is TGTGCCACCAGCAGAGGTAGCGGGGGGGAGAGCTCCTACAATGAGCAGTTCTTC.

V usage is TRBV19 and J usage is TRBJ1-1; 10 nucleotides match TRBD1. The V and J ends lost 6 bases and 0 bases, in that order; junction bases with no gene match: 7. CDR1 is LNHDA, CDR2 SQIVND, per germline (reference sequence). There are 16 residues in the CDR3. Here the CDR3 reads CASRRTGGTMNTEAFF. DNA for the CDR3: TGTGCCAGTAGAAGGACAGGGGGGACCATGAACACTGAAGCTTTCTTT.

This chain joins TRBV4-1 and TRBJ2-7; TRBD2 is a possible D gene (5 bases). Germline CDR1 MGHRA, CDR2 YSYEKL. CDR3 length equals 14 residues. Trimming shortened V by 4 bases and J by 3 bases, and 13 bases separated the two germline ends. The CDR3 coding sequence is TGCGCCAGCAGCCGCATGCCCGAGGGCTACGAGCAGTACTTC. Translated: CASSRMPEGYEQYF.

The chain recombines TRBV3-1 (or the pseudogene TRBV3-2) with TRBJ2-1; TRBD2 agrees at 10 bases. This CDR3 has 15 amino acids. Unmatched junction bases numbered 7, after V lost 2 bases and J lost 9 bases. Germline V lookup: CDR1 LGHDT, CDR2 YNNKEL (reference sequence). The CDR3: CASSQTASGGFEQFF. CDR3 in DNA: TGTGCCAGCAGCCAAACTGCTAGCGGGGGCTTTGAGCAGTTCTTC.

In this sample, this clone turned up a few times. Additional DNA sequences in this sample encode the identical CDR3. The chain is built from TRBV11-2 and TRBJ2-5; 9 bases fit TRBD1. V shed 6 bases, J shed 3 bases, and the junction held 5 bases outside the gene matches. Germline CDR1 reads SGHAT; CDR2 reads FQNNGV. The CDR3 runs 14 residues. In nucleotides, the CDR3 is TGTGCCAGCAGTCGAACAGGGGGCGAAGAGACCCAGTACTTC. Translation: CASSRTGGEETQYF.